These T cell receptor beta chains were read from a single sample in a study of T cell responses to AZD1222 COVID-19 vaccine. TCRdb's copy holds only in-frame clones and misses some; the assay was immunoSEQ multiplex PCR. This sample has 50,000 to 75,000 clones, with 76% found just once. Sample: peripheral blood, taken on day 0 of AZD1222 vaccination. Source of these receptors: an adult in good health. Each CDR3 is given with its conserved first and last residue. D genes are given only for firm matches. Part of the rows lack a size; the others show once, few, many or a class for expanded clones.

size,D,J,length,V,DNA,CDR3
-,TRBD1,TRBJ1-2,15,TRBV5-4,TGTGCCAGCAGCTTGGACAGGGGGTGGGCAGAAGGCTACACCTTC,CASSLDRGWAEGYTF
-,-,TRBJ2-2,12,TRBV3-1/TRBV3-2,TGTGCCAGCAGCCCCCAGGCCGGGGAGCTGTTTTTT,CASSPQAGELFF
-,-,TRBJ1-1,13,TRBV28,TGTGCCAGCAGTTCCACAGATCTCACTGAAGCTTTCTTT,CASSSTDLTEAFF
-,-,TRBJ2-3,15,TRBV7-2,TGTGCCAGCAGCTTATCCAGGGCTAATGCAGATACGCAGTATTTT,CASSLSRANADTQYF
-,TRBD2,TRBJ2-3,15,TRBV28,TGTGCCAGCAGTCGTCTACTAGCGGCAGGGGATACGCAGTATTTT,CASSRLLAAGDTQYF
-,TRBD2,TRBJ2-1,14,TRBV10-1,TGCGCCAGCAGTGTCGGCGGGGGGGACAATGAGCAGTTCTTC,CASSVGGGDNEQFF
few,-,TRBJ2-7,14,TRBV18,TGTGCCAGCTCACCACCCTCCCTACCGAGGGAGCAGTACTTC,CASSPPSLPREQYF
-,-,TRBJ1-1,16,TRBV5-4,TGTGCCAGCAGCTTGGGGGCTTCAGGGAGATCCACTGAAGCTTTCTTT,CASSLGASGRSTEAFF
-,-,TRBJ1-2,11,TRBV6-1,TGTGCCAGCAGTGAGGTTGGGGGCTACACCTTC,CASSEVGGYTF
few,-,TRBJ1-3,15,TRBV4-2,TGTGCCAGCAGCCAAGAACCGGGTACTGGAAACACCATATATTTT,CASSQEPGTGNTIYF
few,TRBD1,TRBJ2-3,14,TRBV19,TGTGCCAGCAGGGACAGGGGTCGGGGAGATACGCAGTATTTT,CASRDRGRGDTQYF
-,-,TRBJ2-3,15,TRBV3-1/TRBV3-2,TGTGCCAGCAGCCTGGGGGGCCCTAGCACAGATACGCAGTATTTT,CASSLGGPSTDTQYF
-,-,TRBJ1-6,14,TRBV24-1,TGTGCCACCAGTGACCGGGACCAGGAGGGACCCCTCCACTTT,CATSDRDQEGPLHF
-,-,TRBJ2-5,12,TRBV29-1,TGCAGCGTTGTAGTGACTCCTCTTCCCCAGTACTTC,CSVVVTPLPQYF
-,TRBD1,TRBJ1-2,14,TRBV6-5,TGTGCCAGCCGGACAGGGCCGGATGTCTATGGCTACACCTTC,CASRTGPDVYGYTF
-,-,TRBJ2-6,17,TRBV27,TGTGCCAGCAGTTTATGGGGGACATCTTCTGGGGCCAACGTCCTGACTTTC,CASSLWGTSSGANVLTF
once,-,TRBJ1-5,17,TRBV9,TGTGCCAGCAGCGTTCTCCTCCGGGACGGCCTGCGATGGCCCCAGCATTTT,CASSVLLRDGLRWPQHF
-,-,TRBJ2-2,14,TRBV29-1,TGCAGCGTTGACTCCAGGGAAGAGGGCGGGGAGCTGTTTTTT,CSVDSREEGGELFF
few,-,TRBJ1-1,14,TRBV6-6,TGTGCCAGCAGAAGCGACAGTATGAACACTGAAGCTTTCTTT,CASRSDSMNTEAFF
-,-,TRBJ1-6,13,TRBV7-2,TGTGCCAGTCGTGGCTCCTATAATTCACCCCTCCACTTT,CASRGSYNSPLHF